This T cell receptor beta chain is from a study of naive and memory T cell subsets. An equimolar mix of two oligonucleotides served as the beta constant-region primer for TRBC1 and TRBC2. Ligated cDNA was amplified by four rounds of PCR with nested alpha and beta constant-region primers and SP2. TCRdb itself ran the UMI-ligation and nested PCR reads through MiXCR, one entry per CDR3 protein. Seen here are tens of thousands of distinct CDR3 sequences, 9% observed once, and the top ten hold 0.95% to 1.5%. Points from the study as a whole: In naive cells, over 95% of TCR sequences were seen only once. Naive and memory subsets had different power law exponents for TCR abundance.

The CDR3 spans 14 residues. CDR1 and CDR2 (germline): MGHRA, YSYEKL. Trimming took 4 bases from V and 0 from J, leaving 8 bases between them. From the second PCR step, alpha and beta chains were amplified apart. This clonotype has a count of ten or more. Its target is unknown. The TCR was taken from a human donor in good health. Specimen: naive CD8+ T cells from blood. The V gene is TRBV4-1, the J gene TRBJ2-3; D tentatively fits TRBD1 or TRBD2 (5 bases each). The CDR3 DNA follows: TGCGCCAGCAGCCTAGGGGACAGCACAGATACGCAGTATTTT. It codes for CASSLGDSTDTQYF.